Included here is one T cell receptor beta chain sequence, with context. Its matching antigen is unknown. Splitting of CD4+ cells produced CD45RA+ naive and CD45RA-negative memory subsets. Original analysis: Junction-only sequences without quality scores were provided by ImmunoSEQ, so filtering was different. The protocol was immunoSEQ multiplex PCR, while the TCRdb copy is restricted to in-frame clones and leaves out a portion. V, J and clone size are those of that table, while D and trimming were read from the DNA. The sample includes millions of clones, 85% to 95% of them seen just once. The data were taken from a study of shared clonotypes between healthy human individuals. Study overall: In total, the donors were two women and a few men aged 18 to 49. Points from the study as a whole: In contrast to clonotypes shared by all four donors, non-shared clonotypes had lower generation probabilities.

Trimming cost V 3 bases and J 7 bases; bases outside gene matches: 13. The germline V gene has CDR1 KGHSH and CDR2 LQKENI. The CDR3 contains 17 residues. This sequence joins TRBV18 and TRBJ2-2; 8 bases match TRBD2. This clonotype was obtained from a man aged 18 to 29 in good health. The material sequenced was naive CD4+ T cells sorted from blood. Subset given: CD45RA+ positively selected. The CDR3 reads CASSPRDPAGGIGELFF. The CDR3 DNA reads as TGTGCCAGCTCACCTCGGGATCCGGCGGGGGGCATCGGGGAGCTGTTTTTT.